This T cell receptor (beta chain) was captured by sequencing in a study of blood T cell repertoires in COVID-19. About the research overall: Acute and convalescent COVID-19 samples came from the United States, Italy and Spain. The analysed material was cDNA or gDNA that came from T cells, B-cell-depleted T cells, or PBMCs.

The CDR3 is made up of 16 amino acids. Germline assignment: CDR1 SGDLS and CDR2 YYNGEE. Original analysis: The assay estimated nucleated cells by amplifying reference gene primers. The protocol was immunoSEQ multiplex PCR, while the TCRdb copy is restricted to in-frame clones and leaves out a portion. That table is the source of V, J and clone size, and D and trimming were worked out from the DNA. This sample has roughly 170,000 clones; roughly 70% occur once, and the top ten carry about 3%. As for this clone: An end of the junction differs from the germline gene, which may be a read error.

The specimen sequenced was peripheral blood. This clonotype originated in a woman older than 75 with acute or convalescent COVID-19. The chain uses TRBV9 and TRBJ1-1; D might be TRBD1 (5 bases). The CDR3 coding sequence is TGTGCCAGCAGCGTATCGGTAGGACGGGGGAACGCTGAAGCTTTCTTT. It encodes CASSVSVGRGNAEAFF.